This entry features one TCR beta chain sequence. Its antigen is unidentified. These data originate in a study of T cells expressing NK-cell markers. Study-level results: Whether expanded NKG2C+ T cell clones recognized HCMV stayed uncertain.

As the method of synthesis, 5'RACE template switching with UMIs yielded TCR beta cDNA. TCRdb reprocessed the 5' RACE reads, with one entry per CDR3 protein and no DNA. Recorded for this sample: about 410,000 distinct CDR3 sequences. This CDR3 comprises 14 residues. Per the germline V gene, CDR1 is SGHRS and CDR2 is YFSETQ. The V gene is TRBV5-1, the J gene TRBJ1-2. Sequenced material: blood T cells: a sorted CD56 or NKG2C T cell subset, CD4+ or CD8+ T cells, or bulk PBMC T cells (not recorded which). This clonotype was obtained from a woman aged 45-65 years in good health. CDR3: CASSSARSHYGYTF.